This T cell receptor beta chain was sequenced for a study of OX40 agonist ivuxolimab in advanced cancers. Background on the study: The patients' treatment was ivuxolimab, an agonistic anti-OX40 (CD134) antibody. Patients enrolled in dose escalation were diagnosed with hepatocellular carcinoma, melanoma, renal cell or head and neck cancer. Three patients responded partially, comprising one with hepatocellular carcinoma and two with cutaneous melanoma.

Assay used: immunoSEQ multiplex PCR; TCRdb lists only in-frame clones, some missing. The data show 65,000 to 90,000 clones, with 75% to 85% seen just once and approximately 0.63% held by the top ten. The timepoints at which blood was sampled were baseline, cycle 4 day 1, and cycle 7 day 1. The CDR3 runs to 14 residues. Trimming removed 6 bases from V and 4 bases from J, with 13 bases in between. The germline gives CDR1 MRHNA, CDR2 SNTAGT. The receptor comes from an adult with an advanced solid tumor such as melanoma, head and neck, liver or kidney cancer. The sample in question was CD4+ or CD8+ T cells sorted from blood, obtained in a trial of the OX40 agonist ivuxolimab. This sequence joins TRBV6-4 and TRBJ1-5; D perhaps matches TRBD1 (6 bases). CDR3 DNA: TGTGCCAGCAGGCGGGACAAGTTAAATCAGCCCCAGCATTTT. Translation gives CASRRDKLNQPQHF.